This passage covers 13 T cell receptor beta chains from one sample sequenced in a study of spatial heterogeneity in lung cancer. Study findings and constraints: Tumors with more nonsynonymous mutations had more expanded intratumoral alpha and beta TCRs.

A single record per CDR3 protein comes from TCRdb applying MiXCR to the 5' RACE reads. The data contain 6,000 to 7,500 distinct CDR3 sequences, 1% to 1.5% of them singletons. Time point noted: sample taken at primary tumor resection. Antigen specificity for these receptors is unknown. This specimen consisted of lung tumor tissue, obtained at surgery. These receptors originate from a male donor with early-stage non-small cell lung cancer.

By share, this clonotype counts as medium-sized (0.01 to 0.1%). The V and J genes are TRBV10-3 and TRBJ2-3; the D call may be TRBD1 or TRBD2 (6 bases each). V shed 3 bases and J shed 8 bases, with 12 bases lying between them. Looked up from germline, CDR1 is ENHRY and CDR2 is SYGVKD. This CDR3 is built from 13 residues. CDR3 protein: CAISDEGGPTQYF. Written as DNA, the CDR3 is TGTGCCATCAGTGATGAGGGGGGACCTACGCAGTATTTT.

By sample share, this clonotype is medium-sized (0.01 to 0.1%). V is TRBV11-2 and J is TRBJ2-3, with D possibly being TRBD2 (7 bases). Deletions cut 1 base from V and 6 bases from J, with 14 bases between. The germline gives CDR1 SGHAT, CDR2 FQNNGV. This CDR3 has 15 residues. The CDR3 spells CASSLVRGGLDTQYF. The CDR3, as DNA: TGTGCCAGCAGCTTAGTGCGCGGGGGCTTGGATACGCAGTATTTT.

This clonotype is medium-sized (0.01 to 0.1%) in the sample. The J gene is TRBJ2-7, the V gene TRBV2; tentative D call: TRBD2 (6 bases). V was trimmed by 7 bases and J by 4 bases, leaving 17 bases between them. This CDR3 is 14 amino acids long. CDR1 is SNHLY and CDR2 is FYNNEI in the germline V gene. The CDR3 is CASNRDSRNYEQYF. The CDR3 DNA is TGTGCCAGCAACCGGGACTCACGGAATTACGAGCAGTACTTC.

In its sample, this clonotype was seen many times. The chain couples TRBV2 to TRBJ1-5; D unclear. The germline V and J ends were trimmed by 6 bases and 3 bases, with 15 bases remaining between them. Germline V lookup: CDR1 SNHLY, CDR2 FYNNEI. The CDR3 has 15 residues. The CDR3 DNA reads TGTGCCAGCAGCCCCACAGACGGGTACAATCAGCCCCAGCATTTT. Translating gives CASSPTDGYNQPQHF.

This clonotype is termed medium-sized. The chain recombines TRBV5-1 with TRBJ1-1, with 7 nucleotides matching TRBD1. This CDR3 spans 14 amino acids. V trimming: 2 bases; J trimming: 0 bases; junction bases outside the gene matches: 1. Per germline, CDR1 SGHRS and CDR2 YFSETQ. This CDR3 is CASSFRGMNTEAFF. In DNA, the CDR3 is TGCGCCAGCAGCTTCAGGGGGATGAACACTGAAGCTTTCTTT.

By sample share, this clonotype is medium-sized. V is TRBV30 and J is TRBJ2-7; TRBD2 might be the D (6 bases). Trimming removed 0 bases from V and 2 bases from J, with 11 bases in between. The germline V gene encodes CDR1 GTSNPN and CDR2 SVGIG (reference sequence). CDR3 size: 14 residues. The DNA of the CDR3 is TGTGCCTGGAGTGTTTGGGGGAGGACCTACGAGCAGTACTTC. Protein product: CAWSVWGRTYEQYF.

This clonotype was detected ten times or more. The chain is built from TRBV10-3 and TRBJ2-7; D may be TRBD1 or TRBD2 (7 bases each). Germline assignment: CDR1 ENHRY and CDR2 SYGVKD. The V and J ends lost 6 bases and 4 bases respectively, with 16 bases between them. The CDR3 runs to 14 residues. The CDR3 DNA is TGTGCCATCAGCAGGGGGGGGCGTGGGTACGAGCAGTACTTC. Protein: CAISRGGRGYEQYF.

This clonotype was seen repeatedly, ten times or more. V gene TRBV29-1 combines with J gene TRBJ2-4, with D possibly TRBD2 on 5 matching bases. Trimming took 4 bases from V and 9 from J, leaving 10 bases between them. Per the germline V gene, CDR1 is SQVTM and CDR2 is ANQGSEA. The length of the CDR3 is 11 residues. The CDR3 DNA is TGCAGCGTTGGAGGCCGGGGCATTCAGTACTTC. It encodes CSVGGRGIQYF.

This clonotype was seen many times. CDR3 sequence: CASRDASGISYEQYF. CDR3 bases: TGTGCCAGCAGAGATGCTAGCGGAATTTCCTACGAGCAGTACTTC. This chain joins TRBV6-2 or TRBV6-3 and TRBJ2-7, with 7 bases lining up with TRBD2. Germline CDR1 and CDR2: MNHEY and SVGEGT. The length of the CDR3 is 15 residues. V was clipped by 6 bases and J by 1 base; unmatched bases: 9.

The table lists this clonotype with many counts. The chain has TRBV19 and TRBJ1-5; a possible D gene is TRBD1 (5 bases). Trimming pared 9 bases from V and 3 bases from J, leaving 12 bases between. This CDR3 comprises 13 residues. Germline V gene data show CDR1 as LNHDA and CDR2 as SQIVND (reference sequence). CDR3 region: CASSDILNQPQHF. The CDR3, as DNA: TGTGCCAGCTCGGACATACTCAATCAGCCCCAGCATTTT.

Sample share makes this clonotype medium-sized. The gene calls are TRBV12-3 or TRBV12-4 and TRBJ1-4; D might be TRBD1 (5 bases). V lost 6 bases to trimming and J lost 8 bases, with 13 bases between them. The CDR3 sequence is 13 residues long. The CDR3 sequence is CASSQGQGEKLFF. Here the CDR3 DNA reads TGTGCCAGCAGCCAAGGGCAGGGCGAAAAACTGTTTTTT.

By sample fraction, this clonotype is medium-sized. The rearrangement uses TRBV7-3 and TRBJ2-5; D perhaps matches TRBD2 (5 bases). CDR3 length: 15 amino acids. Germline CDR1 SGHTA, CDR2 FQGTGA. Trimming cost V 5 bases and J 2 bases, with 15 bases left between them. The CDR3 region has the DNA TGTGCCAGCAGCCCGGGAAGGGTAGGACAAGAGACCCAGTACTTC. It translates to CASSPGRVGQETQYF.

This clonotype was counted many times. The V call is TRBV27, the J call TRBJ2-7, with 14 bases identical to TRBD2. V dropped 0 bases and J dropped 7; count of bases not matched to a gene: 8. This CDR3 comprises 17 residues. CDR1 MNHEY and CDR2 SMNVEV come from the germline V gene (reference sequence). The DNA of the CDR3 is TGTGCCAGCAGTTTATCAGTGGGGACTAGCGGGAGTGGAGAGCAGTACTTC. It encodes CASSLSVGTSGSGEQYF.